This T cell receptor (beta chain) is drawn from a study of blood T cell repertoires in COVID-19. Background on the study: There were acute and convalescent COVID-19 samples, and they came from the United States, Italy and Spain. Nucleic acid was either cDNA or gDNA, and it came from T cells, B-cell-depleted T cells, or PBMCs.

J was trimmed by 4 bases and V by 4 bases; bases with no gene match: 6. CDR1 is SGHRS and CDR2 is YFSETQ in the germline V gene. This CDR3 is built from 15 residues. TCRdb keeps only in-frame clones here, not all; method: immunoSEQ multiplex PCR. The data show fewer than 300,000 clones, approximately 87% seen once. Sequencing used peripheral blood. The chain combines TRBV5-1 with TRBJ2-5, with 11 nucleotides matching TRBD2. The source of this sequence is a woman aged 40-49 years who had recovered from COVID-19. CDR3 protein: CASSGSGGVLETQYF. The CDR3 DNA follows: TGCGCCAGCAGCGGTAGCGGGGGGGTACTAGAGACCCAGTACTTC.